The rows below give T cell receptor beta chains drawn from one sample of a study of cytomegalovirus exposure and HLA in healthy donors. Repertoires were generated with immunoSEQ multiplex PCR, while TCRdb's copy carries only in-frame clones and drops some. The table includes 250,000 to 350,000 clones, about 66% detected once. Specimen: PBMCs. The receptor set was obtained from a female donor in good health and CMV-seronegative. The CDR3 runs from the conserved cysteine through the conserved F or W. Each record gives: D gene, J gene, V gene, clone size, CDR3 protein, CDR3 DNA. The D gene is left open where the match is weak. Only part of the rows carry a size: once, few, many, or a class if the clone is expanded.

d_gene: TRBD1; j_gene: TRBJ1-1; v_gene: TRBV25-1; abundance: few; CDR3aa: CASSDPTGGNTEAFF; CDR3nt: TGTGCCAGCAGTGACCCGACAGGGGGCAACACTGAAGCTTTCTTT
d_gene: TRBD1; j_gene: TRBJ1-2; v_gene: TRBV7-9; abundance: -; CDR3aa: CASSLVGQGGGYTF; CDR3nt: TGTGCCAGCAGCTTAGTAGGACAGGGCGGTGGCTACACCTTC
d_gene: -; j_gene: TRBJ1-2; v_gene: TRBV2; abundance: -; CDR3aa: CASSAAVPNYGYTF; CDR3nt: TGTGCCAGCAGTGCGGCGGTACCTAACTATGGCTACACCTTC
d_gene: -; j_gene: TRBJ1-2; v_gene: TRBV6-1; abundance: -; CDR3aa: CASKPSGYGYTF; CDR3nt: TGTGCCAGCAAACCTTCCGGCTATGGCTACACCTTC
d_gene: -; j_gene: TRBJ2-5; v_gene: TRBV20-1; abundance: -; CDR3aa: CSVLQETQYF; CDR3nt: TGCAGTGTACTCCAAGAGACCCAGTACTTC
d_gene: TRBD2; j_gene: TRBJ2-2; v_gene: TRBV2; abundance: -; CDR3aa: CASSPLAGAVGELFF; CDR3nt: TGTGCCAGCAGTCCACTAGCGGGAGCGGTCGGGGAGCTGTTTTTT
d_gene: -; j_gene: TRBJ1-2; v_gene: TRBV27; abundance: few; CDR3aa: CASSLSRERDGYTF; CDR3nt: TGTGCCAGCAGTTTATCAAGGGAGAGAGATGGCTACACCTTC
d_gene: TRBD1; j_gene: TRBJ2-3; v_gene: TRBV6-5; abundance: -; CDR3aa: CASSYGTGIDTQYF; CDR3nt: TGTGCCAGCAGTTACGGGACAGGGATAGATACGCAGTATTTT
d_gene: -; j_gene: TRBJ2-6; v_gene: TRBV2; abundance: -; CDR3aa: CASREQDTGANVLTF; CDR3nt: TGTGCCAGCAGGGAACAGGATACTGGGGCCAACGTCCTGACTTTC
d_gene: TRBD2; j_gene: TRBJ2-7; v_gene: TRBV19; abundance: once; CDR3aa: CASSREGLAGGPGEQYF; CDR3nt: TGTGCCAGTAGTCGAGAGGGACTAGCGGGAGGGCCGGGGGAGCAGTACTTC
d_gene: -; j_gene: TRBJ2-1; v_gene: TRBV4-2; abundance: -; CDR3aa: CASSHPQGENYNEQFF; CDR3nt: TGTGCCAGCAGCCATCCACAGGGTGAAAACTACAATGAGCAGTTCTTC
d_gene: -; j_gene: TRBJ2-2; v_gene: TRBV7-3; abundance: -; CDR3aa: CASSYSTNTGELFF; CDR3nt: TGTGCCAGCAGTTACAGCACGAACACCGGGGAGCTGTTTTTT
d_gene: TRBD1; j_gene: TRBJ1-5; v_gene: TRBV19; abundance: -; CDR3aa: CASMGRTGGAFPLNQPQHF; CDR3nt: TGTGCCAGTATGGGGCGGACAGGGGGCGCCTTCCCGCTCAATCAGCCCCAGCATTTT
d_gene: TRBD2; j_gene: TRBJ2-2; v_gene: TRBV19; abundance: -; CDR3aa: CASSPRLAGDTGELFF; CDR3nt: TGTGCCAGTAGTCCCCGACTAGCGGGAGACACCGGGGAGCTGTTTTTT
d_gene: -; j_gene: TRBJ2-3; v_gene: TRBV2; abundance: -; CDR3aa: CASILGGAPDTQYF; CDR3nt: TGTGCCAGCATTCTCGGAGGAGCTCCAGATACGCAGTATTTT
d_gene: TRBD1; j_gene: TRBJ2-3; v_gene: TRBV7-3; abundance: -; CDR3aa: CASSLGQAERTDTQYF; CDR3nt: TGTGCCAGCAGCTTAGGACAGGCCGAACGCACAGATACGCAGTATTTT
d_gene: -; j_gene: TRBJ2-2; v_gene: TRBV6-6; abundance: -; CDR3aa: CASSQGYGTGELFF; CDR3nt: TGTGCCAGCAGTCAGGGGTACGGCACCGGGGAGCTGTTTTTT
d_gene: TRBD1; j_gene: TRBJ1-1; v_gene: TRBV6-6; abundance: -; CDR3aa: CASRSNRGLNTEAFF; CDR3nt: TGTGCCAGCAGGTCAAACAGGGGATTGAACACTGAAGCTTTCTTT